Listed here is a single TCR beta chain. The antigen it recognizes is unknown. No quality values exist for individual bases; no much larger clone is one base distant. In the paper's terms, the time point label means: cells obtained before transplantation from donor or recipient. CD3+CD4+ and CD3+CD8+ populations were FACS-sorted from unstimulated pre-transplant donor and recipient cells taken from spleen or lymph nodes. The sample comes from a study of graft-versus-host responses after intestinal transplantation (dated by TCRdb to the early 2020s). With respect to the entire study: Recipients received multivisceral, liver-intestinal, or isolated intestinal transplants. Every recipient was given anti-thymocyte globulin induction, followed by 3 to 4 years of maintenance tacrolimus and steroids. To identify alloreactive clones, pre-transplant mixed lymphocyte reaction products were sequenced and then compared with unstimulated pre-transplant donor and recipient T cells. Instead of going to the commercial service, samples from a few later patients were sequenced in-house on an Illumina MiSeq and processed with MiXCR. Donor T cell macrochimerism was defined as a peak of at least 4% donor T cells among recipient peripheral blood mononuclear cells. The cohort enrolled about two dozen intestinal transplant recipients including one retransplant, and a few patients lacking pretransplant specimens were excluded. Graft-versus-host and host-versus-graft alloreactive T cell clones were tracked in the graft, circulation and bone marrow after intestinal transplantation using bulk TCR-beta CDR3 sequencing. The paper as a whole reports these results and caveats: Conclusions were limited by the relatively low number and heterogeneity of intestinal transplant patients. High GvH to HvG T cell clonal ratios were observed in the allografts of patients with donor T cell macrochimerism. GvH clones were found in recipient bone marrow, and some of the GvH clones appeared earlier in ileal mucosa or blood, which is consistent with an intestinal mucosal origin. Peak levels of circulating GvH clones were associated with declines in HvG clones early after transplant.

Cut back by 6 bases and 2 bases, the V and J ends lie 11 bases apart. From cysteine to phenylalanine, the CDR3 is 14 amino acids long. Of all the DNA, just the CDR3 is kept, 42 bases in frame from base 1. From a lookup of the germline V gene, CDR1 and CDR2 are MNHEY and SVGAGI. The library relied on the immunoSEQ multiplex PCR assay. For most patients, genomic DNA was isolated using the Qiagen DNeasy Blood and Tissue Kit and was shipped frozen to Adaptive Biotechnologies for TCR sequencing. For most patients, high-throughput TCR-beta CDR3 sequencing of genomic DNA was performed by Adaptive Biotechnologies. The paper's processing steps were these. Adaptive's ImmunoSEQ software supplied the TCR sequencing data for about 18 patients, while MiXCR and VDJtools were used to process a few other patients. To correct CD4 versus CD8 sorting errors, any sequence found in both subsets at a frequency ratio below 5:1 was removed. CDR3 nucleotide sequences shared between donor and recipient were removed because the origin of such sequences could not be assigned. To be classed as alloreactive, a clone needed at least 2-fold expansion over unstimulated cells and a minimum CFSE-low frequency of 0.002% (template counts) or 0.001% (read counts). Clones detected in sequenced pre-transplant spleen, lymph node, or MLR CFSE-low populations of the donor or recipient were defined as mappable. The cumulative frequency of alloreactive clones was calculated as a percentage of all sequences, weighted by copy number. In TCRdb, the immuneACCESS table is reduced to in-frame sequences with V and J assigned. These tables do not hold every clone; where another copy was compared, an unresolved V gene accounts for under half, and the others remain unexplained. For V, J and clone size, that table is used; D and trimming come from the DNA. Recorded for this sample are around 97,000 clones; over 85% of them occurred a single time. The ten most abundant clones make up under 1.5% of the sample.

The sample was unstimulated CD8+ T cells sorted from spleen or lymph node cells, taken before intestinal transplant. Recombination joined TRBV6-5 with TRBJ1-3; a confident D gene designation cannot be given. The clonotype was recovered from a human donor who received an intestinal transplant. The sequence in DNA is TGTGCCAGCAGCGATCAGATAACTGGAAACACCATATATTTT. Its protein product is CASSDQITGNTIYF.